The table lists the clone carrying this TCR beta chain with many counts. In germline, CDR1 is MNHEY, CDR2 SMNVEV (reference sequence). The CDR3 runs 15 residues. Trimming took 0 bases from V and 8 from J, leaving 13 bases between them. Construction of TCR beta libraries relied on iRepertoire HTBI primers and on Arm-PCR targeting CDR3 regions. Using its own MiXCR run on the multiplex PCR reads, TCRdb lists one record per CDR3 protein. The table shows about half a million distinct CDR3 sequences, with around 12% occurring only once. The data originate from a study of regulatory T cells in long-lasting Graves disease. This sample's time point: newly diagnosed GD, antithyroid drugs for less than 3 months. After RNA was extracted from PBMCs, the TCR library was made from it. The sample was also reused in another study, on T cells in Graves' hyperthyroidism and ophthalmopathy.

The sequence came from a woman aged 25 to 39 with Graves disease. Material: peripheral blood mononuclear cells (PBMCs), obtained at new diagnosis, from a patient treated with antithyroid drugs. This chain uses TRBV27 with TRBJ2-2, with D unresolved. The CDR3 nucleotides read TGTGCCAGCAGTTTATCGCCGGCCGTACGTGGGGAGCTGTTTTTT. It specifies CASSLSPAVRGELFF.